One sample yielded the 15 T cell receptor beta chains listed below, sequenced in a study of T cell responses to AZD1222 COVID-19 vaccine (dated by TCRdb to the early 2020s). The library was prepared using the immunoSEQ multiplex PCR assay. Drawn from immuneACCESS, this table holds only the in-frame rearrangements with V and J called that TCRdb kept. Clones are partly lost; checked studies trace under half to an unresolved V gene and leave the rest unexplained. This sample is represented by 150,000 to 200,000 clones; 85% to 95% of them were singletons. Together, the top ten hold more than 0.85% of the sample. This sample's time point label indicates: about 28 days (+/-7) after the second vaccine dose. Taken with the paper, the label for treatment or condition translates to: meningococcal conjugate vaccine given as trial control. The specimen comprised peripheral blood, sampled 28 days after the second dose of the MenACWY control vaccine. The receptors stem from an adult who received the MenACWY meningococcal vaccine as a control.

The V and J genes are TRBV30 and TRBJ1-4; 10 bases match TRBD1. Germline V gene data show CDR1 as GTSNPN and CDR2 as SVGIG (reference sequence). V lost 1 base to trimming and J lost 7 bases; unmatched junction nucleotides: 3. This CDR3 has 14 amino acids. Here the CDR3 DNA reads TGTGCCTGGAGTGCCGGGACAGGGGTTGAAAAACTGTTTTTT. Its translation: CAWSAGTGVEKLFF. The full variable domain, rest sourced from reference TRBV30 and TRBJ1-4, is SQTIHQWPATLVQPVGSPLSLECTVEGTSNPNLYWYRQAAGRGLQLLFYSVGIGQISSEVPQNLSASRPQDRQFILSSKKLLLSDSGFYLCAWSAGTGVEKLFFGSGTQLSVL.

V gene TRBV7-2 combines with J gene TRBJ1-2, with D possibly matching TRBD1 (5 bases). The germline CDR1 and CDR2 sequences are SGHTA and FQGNSA. Between the trimmed V and J ends, which lost 2 bases and 2 bases, there was a span of 12 bases. The CDR3 contains 15 residues. The CDR3 DNA is TGTGCCAGCAGCTTACAAGGGGTTCCCAACTATGGCTACACCTTC. Translated, it gives CASSLQGVPNYGYTF. The full variable domain, in which reference TRBV7-2 and TRBJ1-2 provide the parts outside the CDR3, is GAGVSQSPSNKVTEKGKDVELRCDPISGHTALYWYRQSLGQGLEFLIYFQGNSAPDKSGLPSDRFSAERTGGSVSTLTIQRTQQEDSAVYLCASSLQGVPNYGYTFGSGTRLTVV.

This rearrangement joins TRBV2 to TRBJ1-2, with 7 bases lining up with TRBD1. After removal of 4 bases from V and 5 bases from J, the junction contained 7 bases not matched to a gene. Germline V gene data show CDR1 as SNHLY and CDR2 as FYNNEI. The CDR3 has 14 amino acids. CDR3 sequence (DNA): TGTGCCAGCAGTGCTCAGGCAGGGGGTTATGGCTACACCTTC. Its protein is CASSAQAGGYGYTF.

This clone was observed a few times. This chain uses TRBV2 with TRBJ1-5, with D unresolved. The V and J ends lost 3 bases and 2 bases respectively, with 14 bases between them. The germline CDR1 and CDR2 sequences are SNHLY and FYNNEI. The CDR3 runs to 16 residues. In DNA form, the CDR3 reads TGTGCCAGCAGTGATCTGTGGTCAGCAGGCAATCAGCCCCAGCATTTT. Translated, it gives CASSDLWSAGNQPQHF.

The J gene is TRBJ2-7, the V gene TRBV5-4; the D call may be TRBD1 or TRBD2 (6 bases each). CDR3 length: 15 residues. Trimming removed 2 bases from V and 0 bases from J, with 12 bases in between. Germline V CDR1 and CDR2: SGHNT, YYREEE (reference sequence). CDR3 loop: CASSLGGGSSYEQYF. CDR3 in DNA: TGTGCCAGCAGCTTAGGAGGGGGTAGCTCCTACGAGCAGTACTTC. Full variable domain (missing parts from reference TRBV5-4 and TRBJ2-7): ETGVTQSPTHLIKTRGQQVTLRCSSQSGHNTVSWYQQALGQGPQFIFQYYREEENGRGNFPPRFSGLQFPNYSSELNVNALELDDSALYLCASSLGGGSSYEQYFGPGTRLTVT.

This chain connects TRBV3-1 (or the pseudogene TRBV3-2) to TRBJ1-2, with no clear D. Trimming took 2 bases from V and 4 from J, leaving 5 bases between them. The germline CDR1 and CDR2 sequences are LGHDT and YNNKEL (reference sequence). The CDR3 runs 12 residues. The CDR3 loop reads CASSQTIYGYTF. The CDR3 coding sequence is TGTGCCAGCAGCCAAACAATCTATGGCTACACCTTC.

The chain joins TRBV5-6 to TRBJ2-7; D perhaps matches TRBD2 (5 bases). Trimming left V 4 bases short and J 5 bases short, with 19 bases between. The CDR3 contains 15 residues. Germline lookup yields CDR1 SGHDT and CDR2 YYEEEE. CDR3 in amino acids: CASSLLGVTTNEQYF. CDR3 bases: TGTGCCAGCAGCCTCCTCGGGGTGACTACTAACGAGCAGTACTTC.

The rearrangement links TRBV25-1 to TRBJ1-4; D might be TRBD1 (5 bases). With 6 bases removed from V and 4 bases from J, the gap between germline ends came to 12 bases. Looked up from germline, CDR1 is MGHDK and CDR2 is SYGVNS. The CDR3 contains 14 residues. The chain's CDR3 is CASSRDPNNEKLFF. CDR3 DNA sequence: TGTGCCAGCAGCAGGGACCCGAATAATGAAAAACTGTTTTTT.

The chain couples TRBV5-6 to TRBJ1-3; D is perhaps TRBD1 (5 bases). The V and J ends lost 4 bases and 0 bases respectively, with 8 bases between them. The CDR3 is made up of 14 amino acids. From germline, CDR1 is SGHDT and CDR2 YYEEEE. Here the CDR3 DNA reads TGTGCCAGCAGCGAGGGGTTCTCTGGAAACACCATATATTTT. It is translated as CASSEGFSGNTIYF. The whole variable domain, filled in from reference TRBV5-6 and TRBJ1-3, reads DAGVTQSPTHLIKTRGQQVTLRCSPKSGHDTVSWYQQALGQGPQFIFQYYEEEERQRGNFPDRFSGHQFPNYSSELNVNALLLGDSALYLCASSEGFSGNTIYFGEGSWLTVV.

The rearrangement joins TRBV7-2 to TRBJ1-1; D uncertain. The CDR3 sequence is 12 residues long. Germline V CDR1 and CDR2: SGHTA, FQGNSA. V dropped 0 bases and J dropped 4 bases, with 3 bases sitting between them. CDR3 coding DNA: TGTGCCAGCAGCTTAGCCGTCACTGAAGCTTTCTTT. Translating it yields CASSLAVTEAFF.

J is TRBJ1-4 and V is TRBV18; 9 bases align to TRBD1. CDR1 KGHSH and CDR2 LQKENI come from the germline V gene. CDR3 length equals 15 residues. With V trimmed by 5 bases and J by 5 bases, 6 bases remained unmatched. The CDR3 loop is CASSATGGANEKLFF. The CDR3 nucleotides are TGTGCCAGCTCAGCTACAGGGGGCGCGAATGAAAAACTGTTTTTT. Full variable domain (remainder filled in from reference TRBV18 and TRBJ1-4): NAGVMQNPRHLVRRRGQEARLRCSPMKGHSHVYWYRQLPEEGLKFMVYLQKENIIDESGMPKERFSAEFPKEGPSILRIQQVVRGDSAAYFCASSATGGANEKLFFGSGTQLSVL.

The V call is TRBV14, the J call TRBJ1-1; TRBD1 is a possible D gene (5 bases). V lost 4 bases to trimming and J lost 4 bases, with 22 bases between them. The CDR3 has 17 amino acids. The germline V gene encodes CDR1 SGHDN and CDR2 FVKESK. CDR3 loop: CASSLMRGATSGTEAFF. The CDR3 region has the DNA TGTGCCAGCAGCCTCATGCGGGGCGCGACGAGCGGCACTGAAGCTTTCTTT.

V gene TRBV28 combines with J gene TRBJ1-5; D may be TRBD1 (5 bases). The CDR3 covers 17 residues. Trimming took off 4 bases at V and 0 bases at J, with 16 bases between the two ends. CDR1 and CDR2 (germline): MDHEN, SYDVKM. This CDR3 is CASSSGDGGISNQPQHF. CDR3 coding DNA: TGTGCCAGCAGTTCAGGAGATGGGGGAATTAGCAATCAGCCCCAGCATTTT. The full variable domain, in which reference TRBV28 and TRBJ1-5 provide the parts outside the CDR3, is DVKVTQSSRYLVKRTGEKVFLECVQDMDHENMFWYRQDPGLGLRLIYFSYDVKMKEKGDIPEGYSVSREKKERFSLILESASTNQTSMYLCASSSGDGGISNQPQHFGDGTRLSIL.

The chain has TRBV19 and TRBJ1-4; 7 bases are shared with TRBD1. With 5 bases clipped from V and 8 bases from J, the junction kept 11 bases outside the gene matches. Germline V gives CDR1 LNHDA, CDR2 SQIVND (reference sequence). The CDR3 runs to 15 residues. The CDR3 sequence is CASSLQTGMNEKLFF. Here the CDR3 DNA reads TGTGCCAGTAGTCTTCAGACAGGGATGAACGAAAAACTGTTTTTT.

The chain combines TRBV27 with TRBJ2-7; TRBD1 might be the D (6 bases). V lost 2 bases to trimming and J lost 1 base, with 12 bases between them. CDR1 is MNHEY, CDR2 SMNVEV, per germline (reference sequence). CDR3 length: 15 amino acids. The chain's CDR3 is CASSLAAGASYEQYF. The CDR3 DNA is TGTGCCAGCAGTTTAGCAGCAGGGGCATCCTACGAGCAGTACTTC.